The rows below give T cell receptor beta chains drawn from one sample of a study of T cell repertoires in cytomegalovirus infection. Antigens of these TCRs are unknown. MiXCR, applied by TCRdb to the reads, yields one record per CDR3 protein. In the table there are hundreds of thousands of distinct CDR3 sequences, roughly 46% of which are singletons. Specimen: cultured PBMCs, collected from culture after CMV antigen stimulation. The receptor set was obtained from a human donor in good health (CMV status not recorded). Some clones in this sample may be carry-over from other donors' samples. CDR3s include the opening cysteine and the closing phenylalanine or tryptophan. Only some rows state a clone size, as once, few, many or a class for expanded clones.

J,size,V,CDR3
TRBJ2-5,NA,TRBV20-1,CSASSTRRETQYF
TRBJ2-5,NA,TRBV12-3/TRBV12-4,CATKYQETQYF
TRBJ1-5,NA,TRBV19,CASSIGGTPSNQPQHF
TRBJ2-1,once,TRBV5-6,CASSLLSVTNEQFF
TRBJ2-6,NA,TRBV6-6,CASSTRSSGANVLTF
TRBJ2-1,few,TRBV12-3/TRBV12-4,CASSPGNRGVQFF
TRBJ1-4,NA,TRBV7-2,CASSFSQGEKLFF
TRBJ1-5,NA,TRBV19,CASSIVGTEVPPQHF
TRBJ1-1,NA,TRBV28,CASSSPGGAIEAFF
TRBJ2-1,NA,TRBV20-1,CSAQAGATSGGEQFF
TRBJ2-7,NA,TRBV19,CASSIVGNRYEQYF
TRBJ2-2,NA,TRBV12-3/TRBV12-4,CASSTGLSTGELFF
TRBJ1-5,once,TRBV20-1,CSARTFGGSPQPQHF
TRBJ1-1,NA,TRBV19,CASSDLGGTEAFF
TRBJ2-1,NA,TRBV7-2,CASSLGTSAYNEQFF
TRBJ2-1,NA,TRBV7-2,CASRRTSGGDNEQFF
TRBJ2-7,many,TRBV7-2,CASSDSPSYEQYF
TRBJ2-3,NA,TRBV7-2,CASSLTGGRQDTQYF
TRBJ2-3,NA,TRBV11-3,CASSGQIREGRWDTQYF
TRBJ2-7,once,TRBV12-3/TRBV12-4,CPASRRREGFCHEQYF
TRBJ2-3,NA,TRBV20-1,CSARGTSGANTDTQYF
TRBJ1-3,NA,TRBV20-1,CSARDDRRSGNTIYF
TRBJ2-3,few,TRBV19,CASRSTGTDTQYF
TRBJ2-1,few,TRBV7-9,CASSLWGLAGGTWLNEQFF